This T cell receptor (beta chain) stems from a study of T cells in Graves' hyperthyroidism and ophthalmopathy. Fresh peripheral blood, 10 ml, yielded the PBMCs. The V and J ends lost 6 bases and 4 bases, in that order; junction bases with no gene match: 3. The CDR3 spans 13 residues. Germline CDR1 is ENHRY and CDR2 is SYGVKD. Amplification of TCR beta CDR3 regions was performed using RNA transcripts as template. Primed by the HTBI set, a first-round RT-PCR was run on the TCR CDR3. TCRdb ran MiXCR on the multiplex PCR reads and lists one entry per CDR3 protein. This sample carries hundreds of thousands of distinct CDR3 sequences, around 20% of them seen once, and the ten largest clones take 47%.

The rearrangement uses TRBV10-3 and TRBJ1-5; 7 nucleotides align to TRBD1. The sequencing sample was made of blood. This receptor was identified in a man aged 40-55 years with Graves' ophthalmopathy. The DNA for the CDR3 is TGTGCCATCAGAGGACAGGCTAATCAGCCCCAGCATTTT. This codes for CAIRGQANQPQHF.